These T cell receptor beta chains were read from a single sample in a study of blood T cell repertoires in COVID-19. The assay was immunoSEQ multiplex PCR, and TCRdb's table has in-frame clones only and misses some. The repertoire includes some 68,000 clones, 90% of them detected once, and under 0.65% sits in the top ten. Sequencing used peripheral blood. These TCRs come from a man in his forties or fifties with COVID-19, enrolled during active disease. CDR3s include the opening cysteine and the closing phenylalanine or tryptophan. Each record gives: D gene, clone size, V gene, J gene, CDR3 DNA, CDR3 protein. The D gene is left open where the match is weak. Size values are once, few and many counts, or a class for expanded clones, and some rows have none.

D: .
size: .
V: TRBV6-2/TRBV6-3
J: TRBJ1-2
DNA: TGTGCCAGCAGTGCTACAGGGTCAGACTATGGCTACACCTTC
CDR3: CASSATGSDYGYTF

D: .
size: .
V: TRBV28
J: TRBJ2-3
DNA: TGTGCCAGCAGTATCCCCGAGGATACGCAGTATTTT
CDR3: CASSIPEDTQYF

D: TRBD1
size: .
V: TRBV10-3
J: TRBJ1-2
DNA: TGTGCCATCAGTAGACAGGGGCCCGGCTACACCTTC
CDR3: CAISRQGPGYTF

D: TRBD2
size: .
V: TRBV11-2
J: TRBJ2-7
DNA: TGTGCCAGCAGCTCGGGGACTAGTCGCTACGAGCAGTACTTC
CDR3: CASSSGTSRYEQYF

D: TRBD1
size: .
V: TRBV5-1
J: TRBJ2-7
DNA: TGCGCCAGCAGCTTGGGGACAGGTAGCGAGCAGTACTTC
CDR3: CASSLGTGSEQYF

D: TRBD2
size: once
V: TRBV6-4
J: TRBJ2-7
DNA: TGTGCCAGCAGCCCACTAGCGGGAGCCCACGAGCAGTACTTC
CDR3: CASSPLAGAHEQYF

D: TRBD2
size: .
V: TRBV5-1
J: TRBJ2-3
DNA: TGCGCCAGCAGCCGTGGGACTAGCAGAGATACGCAGTATTTT
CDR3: CASSRGTSRDTQYF

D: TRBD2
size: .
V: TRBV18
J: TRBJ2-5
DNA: TGTGCCAGCTCACCCACTCTAGCGGGAGGGCGAGAGACCCAGTACTTC
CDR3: CASSPTLAGGRETQYF

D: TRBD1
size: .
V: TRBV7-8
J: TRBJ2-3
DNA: TGTGCCAGCACCCCGGACAGGGGAAACACAGATACGCAGTATTTT
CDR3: CASTPDRGNTDTQYF

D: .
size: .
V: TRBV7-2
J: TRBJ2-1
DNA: TGTGCCAGCAGCTTAATAGGGCGGGGTAATGAGCAGTTCTTC
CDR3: CASSLIGRGNEQFF

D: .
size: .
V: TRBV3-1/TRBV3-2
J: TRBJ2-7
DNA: TGTGCCAGCAGCCAAGATCGGGACTGCCGTGAACCAACTAACTACGAGCAGTACTTC
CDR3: CASSQDRDCREPTNYEQYF

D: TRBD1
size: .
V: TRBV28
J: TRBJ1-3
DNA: TGTGCCAGCGAGACAGGGTACGGAAACACCATATATTTT
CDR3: CASETGYGNTIYF

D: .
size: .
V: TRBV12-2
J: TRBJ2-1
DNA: TGTGCAAGTCGCTTAGAGGTGAGGCTAGCGGGAGAAGGCGATGAGCAGTTCTTC
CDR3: CASRLEVRLAGEGDEQFF

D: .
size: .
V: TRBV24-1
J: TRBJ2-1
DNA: TGTGCCACCAGTGGGGCAGGGGCTAAGGGTTACAATGAGCAGTTCTTC
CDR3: CATSGAGAKGYNEQFF

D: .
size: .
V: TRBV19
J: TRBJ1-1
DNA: TGTGCCAGTAGGGGGGAGGCCACCTTTGAAGCTTTCTTT
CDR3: CASRGEATFEAFF

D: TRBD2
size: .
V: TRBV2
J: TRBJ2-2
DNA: TGTGCCAGCAGTACGGGACTAGCAGGGAACGGGGAGCTGTTTTTT
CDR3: CASSTGLAGNGELFF

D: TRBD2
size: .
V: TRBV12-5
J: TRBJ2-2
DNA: TGTGCTAGTGCCTGGGGGCGATCTTCGGGACTAGCGGGAGACTTTTACACCGGGGAGCTGTTTTTT
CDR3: CASAWGRSSGLAGDFYTGELFF

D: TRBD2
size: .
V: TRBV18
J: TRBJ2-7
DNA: TGTGCCAGCTCACCAACGCCGGGACTAGCGGGCGAGCAGTACTTC
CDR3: CASSPTPGLAGEQYF

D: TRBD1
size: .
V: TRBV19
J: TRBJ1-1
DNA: TGTGCCAGTAGTGAAGCAGGGGGCTGGAACACTGAAGCTTTCTTT
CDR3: CASSEAGGWNTEAFF

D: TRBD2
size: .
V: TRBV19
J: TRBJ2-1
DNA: TGTGCCAGTAGTATCCGGACTAGCGGGAGGGAAGGTGAGCAGTTCTTC
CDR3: CASSIRTSGREGEQFF

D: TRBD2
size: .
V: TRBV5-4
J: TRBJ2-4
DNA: TGTGCCAGCAGCTTTGGACTAGCAGGGCTGCAGTGGAACATTCAGTACTTC
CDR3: CASSFGLAGLQWNIQYF

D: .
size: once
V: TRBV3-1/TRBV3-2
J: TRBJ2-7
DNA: TGTGCCAGCAGCCAAGACCCCGCGGACTACGAGCAGTACTTC
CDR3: CASSQDPADYEQYF

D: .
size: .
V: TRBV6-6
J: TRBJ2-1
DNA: TGTGCCAGCAGTAACTCAGGGGCACCAGGGCAGTTCTTC
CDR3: CASSNSGAPGQFF

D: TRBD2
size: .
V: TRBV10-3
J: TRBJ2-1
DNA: TGTGCCATGGGGACTAATCCCCATGAGCAGTTCTTC
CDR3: CAMGTNPHEQFF

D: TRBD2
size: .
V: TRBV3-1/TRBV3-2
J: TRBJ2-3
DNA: TGTGCCAGCAGCGAACTAGCGGGAACAGATACGCAGTATTTT
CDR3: CASSELAGTDTQYF

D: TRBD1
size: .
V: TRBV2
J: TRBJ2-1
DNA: TGTGCCAGCACGAACTCCAGGGGGTGGGATGAGCAGTTCTTC
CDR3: CASTNSRGWDEQFF

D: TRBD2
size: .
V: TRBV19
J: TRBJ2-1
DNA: TGTGCCAGTAGGCCCCGGGGTAGCGGGATTCACCCCTACAATGAGCAGTTCTTC
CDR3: CASRPRGSGIHPYNEQFF

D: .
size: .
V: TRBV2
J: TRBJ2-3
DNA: TGTGCCAGCAGTGAATACGGAGATACGCAGTATTTT
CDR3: CASSEYGDTQYF

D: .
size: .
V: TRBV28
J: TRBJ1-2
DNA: TGTGCCACAGGGTACCGTAGTGGCTACACCTTC
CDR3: CATGYRSGYTF

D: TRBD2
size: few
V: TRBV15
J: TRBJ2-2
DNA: TGTGCCACCAGAAACTTAGGACTAGAGCCGAACACCGGGGAGCTGTTTTTT
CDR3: CATRNLGLEPNTGELFF

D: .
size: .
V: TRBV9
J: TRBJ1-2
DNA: TGTGCCAGCAGCGCCTCACAGGATCCCTTATATGGCTACACCTTC
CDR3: CASSASQDPLYGYTF

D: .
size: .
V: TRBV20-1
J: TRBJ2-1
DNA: TGCAGTGCTAGTCAGGGTAGCAATGAGCAGTTCTTC
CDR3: CSASQGSNEQFF

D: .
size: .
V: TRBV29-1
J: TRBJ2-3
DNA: TGCAGCGTTGTTAGCGATAGCACAGATACGCAGTATTTT
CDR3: CSVVSDSTDTQYF

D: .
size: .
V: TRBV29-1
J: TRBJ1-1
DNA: TGCAGCGTTGAGGGGCAGCTGAACACTGAAGCTTTCTTT
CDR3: CSVEGQLNTEAFF

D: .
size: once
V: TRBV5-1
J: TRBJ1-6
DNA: TGCGCCAGCAGCTTTAGCCCGGGACTCCTAGGGTCACCCCTCCACTTT
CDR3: CASSFSPGLLGSPLHF

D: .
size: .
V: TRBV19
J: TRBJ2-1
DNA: TGTGCCAGTAGTCCTCCGGGACTCCACTACAATGAGCAGTTCTTC
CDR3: CASSPPGLHYNEQFF

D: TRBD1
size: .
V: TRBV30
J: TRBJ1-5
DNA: TGTGCCTGGAGTGTGCAGGGGGGTCAGCCCCAGCATTTT
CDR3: CAWSVQGGQPQHF

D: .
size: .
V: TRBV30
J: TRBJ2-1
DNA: TGTGCCTGGAGTTTGGGGAGAACACAGTTCTTC
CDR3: CAWSLGRTQFF

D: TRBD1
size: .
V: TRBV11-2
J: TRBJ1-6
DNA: TGTGCCAGCAGCTACCACTATCGGACAGGTGGAGGTTCACCCCTCCACTTT
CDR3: CASSYHYRTGGGSPLHF

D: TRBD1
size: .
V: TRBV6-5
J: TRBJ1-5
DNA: TGTGCCAGCAGACCAACAGGGGGTAGAGGTCAGCCCCAGCATTTT
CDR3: CASRPTGGRGQPQHF

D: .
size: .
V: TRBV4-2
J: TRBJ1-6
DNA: TGTGCCAGCAGCCAAGTAAGGAGGGGCCTGCGCTCCTATAATTCACCCCTCCACTTT
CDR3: CASSQVRRGLRSYNSPLHF

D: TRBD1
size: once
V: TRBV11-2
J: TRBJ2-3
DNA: TGTGCCAGCAGCCAAACCGGGACAGGGAGCACAGATACGCAGTATTTT
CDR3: CASSQTGTGSTDTQYF

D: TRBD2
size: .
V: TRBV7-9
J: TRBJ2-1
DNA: TGTGCCAGCAGCTTAGTAGCGGGAGCCGGCTACAATGAGCAGTTCTTC
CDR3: CASSLVAGAGYNEQFF

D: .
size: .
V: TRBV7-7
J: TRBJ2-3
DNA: TGTGCCAGCAGCCGTACCCGGGATCCGGCAGATACGCAGTATTTT
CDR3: CASSRTRDPADTQYF

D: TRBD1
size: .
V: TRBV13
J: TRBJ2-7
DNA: TGTGCCAGCAGCTTTATTTCGGTGGGACAGGGGACTTACGAGCAGTACTTC
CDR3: CASSFISVGQGTYEQYF

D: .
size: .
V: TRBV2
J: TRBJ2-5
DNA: TGTGCCAGCAGTGGCCAGATTCAAGAGACCCAGTACTTC
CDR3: CASSGQIQETQYF

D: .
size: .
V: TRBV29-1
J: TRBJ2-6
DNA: TGCAGCGTTGAATGGGTGACATCTGGGGCCAACGTCCTGACTTTC
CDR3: CSVEWVTSGANVLTF

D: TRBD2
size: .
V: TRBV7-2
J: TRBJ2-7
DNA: TGTGCCAGCAGCTTAGAGGGGGCTAGCGGGAGGGAGCAGTACTTC
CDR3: CASSLEGASGREQYF

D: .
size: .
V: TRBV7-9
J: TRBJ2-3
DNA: TGTGCCAGCAGTTCGGACTTTAGCACAGATACGCAGTATTTT
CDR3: CASSSDFSTDTQYF

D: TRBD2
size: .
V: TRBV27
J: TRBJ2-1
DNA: TGTGCCAGCAGTCCCCTAGCGGGAGGGCCGGAGGAGCAGTTCTTC
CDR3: CASSPLAGGPEEQFF

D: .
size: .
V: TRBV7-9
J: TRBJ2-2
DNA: TGTGCCAGCAGCTTAGCCGCCGACAGCGGGGAGCTGTTTTTT
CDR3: CASSLAADSGELFF

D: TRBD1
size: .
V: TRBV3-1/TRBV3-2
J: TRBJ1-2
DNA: TGTGCCAGCAGCCTCCCGGGACAGGGTGGGGGCTACACCTTC
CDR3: CASSLPGQGGGYTF

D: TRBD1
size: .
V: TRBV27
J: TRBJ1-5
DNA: TGTGCCAGCAGTCACAGGGGGAGGGAGCCCCAGCATTTT
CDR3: CASSHRGREPQHF

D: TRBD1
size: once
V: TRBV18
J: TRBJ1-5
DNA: TGTGCCAGCTCCCGGACAGGGGACAATCAGCCCCAGCATTTT
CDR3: CASSRTGDNQPQHF

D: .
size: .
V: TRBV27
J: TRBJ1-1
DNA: TGTGCCAGCAGTTTCGACAGCTTGAACACTGAAGCTTTCTTT
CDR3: CASSFDSLNTEAFF

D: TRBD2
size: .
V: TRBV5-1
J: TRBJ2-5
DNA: TGCGCCAGCAGCTGGTCTGTTGGGACTAGCGGGAGTGCAGGGACCCAGTACTTC
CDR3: CASSWSVGTSGSAGTQYF

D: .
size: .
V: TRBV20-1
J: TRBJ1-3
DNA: TGCAGTGCTAGTTTAGCCCGGGGTGCTGGAAACACCATATATTTT
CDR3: CSASLARGAGNTIYF

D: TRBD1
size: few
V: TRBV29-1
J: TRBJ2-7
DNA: TGCAGCGTCGAACAGGGACAGGGGCGTTCCTACGAGCAGTACTTC
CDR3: CSVEQGQGRSYEQYF

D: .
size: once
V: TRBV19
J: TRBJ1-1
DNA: TGTGCCAGTAGTATAAGTAGTCAGGGAGGCACTGAAGCTTTCTTT
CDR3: CASSISSQGGTEAFF

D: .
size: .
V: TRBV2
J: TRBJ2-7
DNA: TGTGCCAGCAGTGACGACAGCGCGCGGACCTACTACGAGCAGTACTTC
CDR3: CASSDDSARTYYEQYF